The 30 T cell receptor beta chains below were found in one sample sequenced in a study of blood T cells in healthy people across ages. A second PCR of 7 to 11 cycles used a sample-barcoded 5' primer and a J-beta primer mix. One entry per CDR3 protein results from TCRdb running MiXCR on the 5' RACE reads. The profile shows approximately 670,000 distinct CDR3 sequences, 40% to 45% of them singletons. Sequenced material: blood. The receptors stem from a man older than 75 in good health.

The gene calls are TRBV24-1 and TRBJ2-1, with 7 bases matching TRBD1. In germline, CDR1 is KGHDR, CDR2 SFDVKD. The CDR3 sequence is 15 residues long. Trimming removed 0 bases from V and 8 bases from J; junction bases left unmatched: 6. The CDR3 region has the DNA TGTGCCACCAGTGATTTGTCAGGGGGTCATCATGAGCAGTTCTTC. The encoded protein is CATSDLSGGHHEQFF.

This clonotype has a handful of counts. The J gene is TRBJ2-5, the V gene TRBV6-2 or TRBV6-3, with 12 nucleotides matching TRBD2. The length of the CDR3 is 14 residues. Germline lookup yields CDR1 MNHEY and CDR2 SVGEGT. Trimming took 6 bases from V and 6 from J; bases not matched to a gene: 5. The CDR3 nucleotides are TGTGCCAGCAGACGGACTAGCGGGGAGAAGACCCAGTACTTC. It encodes CASRRTSGEKTQYF.

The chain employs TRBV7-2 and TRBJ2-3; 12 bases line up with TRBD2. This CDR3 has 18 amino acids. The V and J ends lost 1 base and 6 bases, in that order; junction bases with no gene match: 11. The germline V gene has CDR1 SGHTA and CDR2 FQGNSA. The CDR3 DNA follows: TGTGCCAGCAGCTTAGTTTTGGCGGCTAGCGGGGGGGCGGATACGCAGTATTTT. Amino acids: CASSLVLAASGGADTQYF.

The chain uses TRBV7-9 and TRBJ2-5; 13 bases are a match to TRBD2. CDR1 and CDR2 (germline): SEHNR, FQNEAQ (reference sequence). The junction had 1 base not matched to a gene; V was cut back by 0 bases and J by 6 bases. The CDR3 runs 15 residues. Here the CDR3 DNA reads TGTGCCAGCAGCTTAGCCGGGACTAGCGGGAAGACCCAGTACTTC. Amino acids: CASSLAGTSGKTQYF.

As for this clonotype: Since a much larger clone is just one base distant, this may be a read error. This CDR3 is CSVEGQTPTIYNEQYF. As DNA, the CDR3 is TGCAGCGTTGAAGGGCAGACCCCTACGATCTACAATGAGCAGTACTTC. V gene TRBV29-1 combines with J gene TRBJ2-1; D gene ambiguous. The J call is uncertain, as TRBJ2-7 better fits the DNA end. CDR3 length: 16 amino acids. CDR1 SQVTM and CDR2 ANQGSEA come from the germline V gene.

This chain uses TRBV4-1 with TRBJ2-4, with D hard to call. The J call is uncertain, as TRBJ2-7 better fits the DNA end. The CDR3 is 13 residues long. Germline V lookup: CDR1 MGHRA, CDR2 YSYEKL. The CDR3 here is CASAHPGGDEQYF. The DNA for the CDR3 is TGCGCCAGCGCCCACCCCGGTGGGGACGAGCAGTACTTC.

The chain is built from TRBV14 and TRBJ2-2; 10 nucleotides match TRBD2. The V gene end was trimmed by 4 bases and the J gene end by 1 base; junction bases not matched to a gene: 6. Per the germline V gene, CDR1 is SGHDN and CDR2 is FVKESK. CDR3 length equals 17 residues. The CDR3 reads CASSLRTSGVNTGELFF. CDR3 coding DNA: TGTGCCAGCAGCCTTAGGACTAGCGGAGTGAACACCGGGGAGCTGTTTTTT.

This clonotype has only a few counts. This CDR3 is CSPHRGGSYNEQFF. Written as DNA, the CDR3 is TGCAGTCCACATCGGGGCGGGAGCTACAATGAGCAGTTCTTC. The chain has TRBV20-1 and TRBJ2-1, with 7 bases that match TRBD2. The junction had 10 bases not matched to a gene; V was cut back by 8 bases and J by 3 bases. CDR3 length: 14 amino acids. CDR1 DFQATT and CDR2 SNEGSKA come from the germline V gene (reference sequence).

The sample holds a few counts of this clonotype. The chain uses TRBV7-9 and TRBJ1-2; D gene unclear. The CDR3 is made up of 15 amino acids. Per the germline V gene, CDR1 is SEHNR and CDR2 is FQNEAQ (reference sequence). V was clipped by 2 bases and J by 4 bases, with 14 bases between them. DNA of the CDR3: TGTGCCAGCAGCTTAACTCGGCAGAACGGCTATGGCTACACCTTC. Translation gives CASSLTRQNGYGYTF.

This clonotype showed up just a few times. The CDR3 spells CASSLASGSGETQYF. The CDR3 bases are TGCGCCAGCAGCTTGGCCTCAGGGTCCGGGGAGACCCAGTACTTC. The chain has TRBV5-1 and TRBJ2-5; D is perhaps TRBD1 (5 bases). Looked up from germline, CDR1 is SGHRS and CDR2 is YFSETQ. There are 15 residues in the CDR3. The germline V and J ends were trimmed by 0 bases and 5 bases, with 14 bases remaining between them.

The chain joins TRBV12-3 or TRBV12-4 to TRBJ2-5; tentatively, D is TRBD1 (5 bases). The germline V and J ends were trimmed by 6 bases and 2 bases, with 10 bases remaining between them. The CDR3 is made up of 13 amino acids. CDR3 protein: CASSYGAQETQYF. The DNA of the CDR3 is TGTGCCAGCAGCTATGGGGCGCAAGAGACCCAGTACTTC.

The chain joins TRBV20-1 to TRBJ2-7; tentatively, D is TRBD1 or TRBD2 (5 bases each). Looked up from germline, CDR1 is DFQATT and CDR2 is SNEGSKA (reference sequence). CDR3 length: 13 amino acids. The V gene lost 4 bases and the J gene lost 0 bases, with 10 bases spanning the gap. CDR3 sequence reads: CSATGTSSYEQYF. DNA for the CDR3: TGCAGTGCTACCGGGACGAGCTCCTACGAGCAGTACTTC.

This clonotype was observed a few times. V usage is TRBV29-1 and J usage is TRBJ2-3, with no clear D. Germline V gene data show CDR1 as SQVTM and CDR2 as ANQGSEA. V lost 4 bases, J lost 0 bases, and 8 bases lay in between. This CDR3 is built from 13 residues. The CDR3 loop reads CSVVSRSTDTQYF. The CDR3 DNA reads TGCAGCGTTGTCAGCCGGAGCACAGATACGCAGTATTTT.

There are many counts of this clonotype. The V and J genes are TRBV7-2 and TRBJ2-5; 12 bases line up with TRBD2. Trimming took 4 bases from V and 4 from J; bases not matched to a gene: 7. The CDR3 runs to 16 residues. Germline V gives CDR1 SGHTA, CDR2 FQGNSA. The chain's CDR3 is CASSSLAGGISETQYF. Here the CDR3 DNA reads TGTGCCAGCAGCTCCCTAGCGGGAGGGATCTCAGAGACCCAGTACTTC.

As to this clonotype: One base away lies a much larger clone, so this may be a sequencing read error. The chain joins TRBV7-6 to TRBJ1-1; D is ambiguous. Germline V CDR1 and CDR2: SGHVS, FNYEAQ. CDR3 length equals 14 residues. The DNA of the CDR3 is TGTGCCAGCAGCGTAGCGGCAGGCATATCTGAAGCTTTCTTT. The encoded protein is CASSVAAGISEAFF.

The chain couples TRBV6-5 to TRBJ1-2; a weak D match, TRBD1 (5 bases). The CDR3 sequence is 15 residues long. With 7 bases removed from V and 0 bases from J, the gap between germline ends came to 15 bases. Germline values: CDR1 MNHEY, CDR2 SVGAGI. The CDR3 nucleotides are TGTGCCAGCAAAGATGAGGGGACGGCTAACTATGGCTACACCTTC. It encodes CASKDEGTANYGYTF.

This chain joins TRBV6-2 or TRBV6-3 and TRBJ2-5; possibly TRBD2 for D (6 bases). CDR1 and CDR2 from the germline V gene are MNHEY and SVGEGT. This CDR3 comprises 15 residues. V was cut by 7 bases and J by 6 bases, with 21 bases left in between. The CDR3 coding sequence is TGTGCCAGCACCCAGTGGGGACTCGAGAGAAAGACCCAGTACTTC. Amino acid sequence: CASTQWGLERKTQYF.

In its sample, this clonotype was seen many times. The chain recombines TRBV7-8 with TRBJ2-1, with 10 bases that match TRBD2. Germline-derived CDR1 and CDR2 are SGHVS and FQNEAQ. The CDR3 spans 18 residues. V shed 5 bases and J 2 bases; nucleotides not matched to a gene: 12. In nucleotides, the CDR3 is TGTGCCAGCAGCCCTACAGCGGGAGGGCCCGGGCCCTACAATGAGCAGTTCTTC. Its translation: CASSPTAGGPGPYNEQFF. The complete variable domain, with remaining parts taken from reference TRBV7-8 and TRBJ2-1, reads GAGVSQSPRYKVAKRGQDVALRCDPISGHVSLFWYQQALGQGPEFLTYFQNEAQLDKSGLPSDRFFAERPEGSVSTLKIQRTQQEDSAVYLCASSPTAGGPGPYNEQFFGPGTRLTVL.

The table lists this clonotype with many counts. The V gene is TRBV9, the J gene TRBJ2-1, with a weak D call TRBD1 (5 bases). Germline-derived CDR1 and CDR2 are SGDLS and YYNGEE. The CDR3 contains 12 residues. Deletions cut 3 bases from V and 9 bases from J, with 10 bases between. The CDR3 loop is CASSAVRGEQFF. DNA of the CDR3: TGTGCCAGCAGCGCAGTTAGGGGTGAGCAGTTCTTC.

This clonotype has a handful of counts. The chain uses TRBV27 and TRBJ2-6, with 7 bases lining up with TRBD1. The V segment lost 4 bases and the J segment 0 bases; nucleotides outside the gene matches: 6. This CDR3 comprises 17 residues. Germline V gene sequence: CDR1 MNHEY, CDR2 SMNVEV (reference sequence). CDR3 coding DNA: TGTGCCAGCAGTTCCGGGACAGACCCCTCTGGGGCCAACGTCCTGACTTTC. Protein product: CASSSGTDPSGANVLTF.

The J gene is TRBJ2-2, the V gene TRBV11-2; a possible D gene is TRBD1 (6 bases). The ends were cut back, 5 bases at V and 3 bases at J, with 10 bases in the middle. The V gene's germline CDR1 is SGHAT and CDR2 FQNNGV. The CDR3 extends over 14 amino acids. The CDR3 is CASSLTGYTGELFF. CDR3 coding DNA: TGTGCCAGCAGCCTTACAGGGTACACCGGGGAGCTGTTTTTT. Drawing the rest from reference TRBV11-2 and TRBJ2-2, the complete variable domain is EAGVAQSPRYKIIEKRQSVAFWCNPISGHATLYWYQQILGQGPKLLIQFQNNGVVDDSQLPKDRFSAERLKGVDSTLKIQPAKLEDSAVYLCASSLTGYTGELFFGEGSRLTVL.

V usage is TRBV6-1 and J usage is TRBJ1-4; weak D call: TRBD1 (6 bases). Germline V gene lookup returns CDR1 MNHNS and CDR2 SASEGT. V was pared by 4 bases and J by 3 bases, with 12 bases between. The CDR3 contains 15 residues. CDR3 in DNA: TGTGCCAGCAGTGCAACAGGGATCGCTAATGAAAAACTGTTTTTT. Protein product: CASSATGIANEKLFF.

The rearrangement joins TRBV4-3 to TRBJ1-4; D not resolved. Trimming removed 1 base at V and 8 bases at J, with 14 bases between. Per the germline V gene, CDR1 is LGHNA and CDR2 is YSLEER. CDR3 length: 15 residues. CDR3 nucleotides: TGCGCCAGCAGCCAAGGGGATTATTCGGGGGAAAAACTGTTTTTT. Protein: CASSQGDYSGEKLFF.

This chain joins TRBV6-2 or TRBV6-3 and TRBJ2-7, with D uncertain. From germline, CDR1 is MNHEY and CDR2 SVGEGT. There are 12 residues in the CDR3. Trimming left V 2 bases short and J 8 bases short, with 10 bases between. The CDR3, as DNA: TGTGCCAGCAGTTACCTGCACAATAAGCAGTACTTC. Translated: CASSYLHNKQYF.

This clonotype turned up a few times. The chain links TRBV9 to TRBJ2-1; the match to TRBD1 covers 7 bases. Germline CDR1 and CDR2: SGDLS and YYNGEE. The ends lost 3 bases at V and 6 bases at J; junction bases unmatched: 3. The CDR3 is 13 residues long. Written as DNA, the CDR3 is TGTGCCAGCAGCGCGACAGGGATCAATGAGCAGTTCTTC. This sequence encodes CASSATGINEQFF.

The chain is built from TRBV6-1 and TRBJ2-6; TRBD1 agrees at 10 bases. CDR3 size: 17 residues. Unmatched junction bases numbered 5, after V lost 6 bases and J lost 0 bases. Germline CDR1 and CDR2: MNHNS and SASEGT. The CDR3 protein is CASSPRTGGSGANVLTF. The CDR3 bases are TGTGCCAGCAGCCCCAGGACAGGGGGCTCTGGGGCCAACGTCCTGACTTTC.

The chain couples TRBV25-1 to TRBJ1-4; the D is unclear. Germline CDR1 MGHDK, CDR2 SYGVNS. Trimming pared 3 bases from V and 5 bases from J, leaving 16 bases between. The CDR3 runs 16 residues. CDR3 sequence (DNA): TGTGCCAGCAGTGACGCTGAGACTGTAAGGAATGAAAAACTGTTTTTT. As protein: CASSDAETVRNEKLFF.

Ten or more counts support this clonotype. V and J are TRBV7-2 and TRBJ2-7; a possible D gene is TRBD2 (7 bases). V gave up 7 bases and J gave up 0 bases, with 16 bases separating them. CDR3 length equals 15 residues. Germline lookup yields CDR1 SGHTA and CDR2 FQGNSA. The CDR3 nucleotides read TGTGCCAGCACCATAGGCGGGGGCAACTCCTACGAGCAGTACTTC. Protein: CASTIGGGNSYEQYF.

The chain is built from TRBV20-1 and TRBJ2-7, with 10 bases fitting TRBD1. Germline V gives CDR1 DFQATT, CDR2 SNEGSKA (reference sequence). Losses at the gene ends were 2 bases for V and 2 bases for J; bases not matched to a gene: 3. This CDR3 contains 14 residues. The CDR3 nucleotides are TGCAGTGCTAGAAGACAGGGGGCCCCCTACGAGCAGTACTTC. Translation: CSARRQGAPYEQYF.

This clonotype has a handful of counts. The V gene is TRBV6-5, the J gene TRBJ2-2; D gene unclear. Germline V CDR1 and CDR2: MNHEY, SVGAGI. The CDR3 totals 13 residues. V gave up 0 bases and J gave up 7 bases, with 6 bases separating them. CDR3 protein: CASSYSNLGELFF. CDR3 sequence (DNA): TGTGCCAGCAGTTACTCGAATCTCGGGGAGCTGTTTTTT.